Shown below are 5 T cell receptor beta chains from a single sample sequenced in a study of CD8+CD57+ T cells in acquired aplastic anemia. TCR beta VDJ combinations and CDR3 sequences were profiled from genomic DNA. TCRdb used MiXCR to reprocess the reads, holding one entry per CDR3 protein. Of 130,000 or so distinct CDR3 sequences detected, less than 45% appear once; the ten largest clones hold 7.5% to 9.5%. Sequencing input: sorted CD4+, CD8+, or CD8+CD57+ T cells (not recorded which) from PBMCs. Receptors originate from a human donor in good health, serving as a control.

This chain uses TRBV20-1 with TRBJ1-1; D is unresolved. The CDR3 is made up of 13 amino acids. The ends were cut back, 0 bases at V and 1 base at J, with 6 bases in the middle. CDR1 and CDR2 from the germline V gene are DFQATT and SNEGSKA (reference sequence). CDR3 loop: CSAREDRNTEAFF. CDR3 sequence (DNA): TGCAGTGCTAGAGAGGATCGGAACACTGAAGCTTTCTTT.

In this sample, this clonotype turned up many times. This chain connects TRBV14 to TRBJ2-1; 8 bases map to TRBD2. The CDR3 extends over 15 amino acids. The germline V gene has CDR1 SGHDN and CDR2 FVKESK. J lost 4 bases, V lost 3 bases, and 5 bases had no gene match. In DNA, the CDR3 is TGTGCCAGCAGCCAGGGACTAGGTAATTACAATGAGCAGTTCTTC. Translating it yields CASSQGLGNYNEQFF.

The chain carries TRBV29-1 and TRBJ2-2; 9 bases map to TRBD1. This CDR3 is built from 13 residues. The germline V gene encodes CDR1 SQVTM and CDR2 ANQGSEA. The V and J ends lost 7 bases and 4 bases, in that order; junction bases with no gene match: 4. The CDR3 coding sequence is TGCAGCGCCGACAGGGGGGTCACCGGGGAGCTGTTTTTT. Translating gives CSADRGVTGELFF.

This clonotype was detected ten times or more. The chain combines TRBV19 with TRBJ2-1, with 7 bases fitting TRBD2. The trim removed 6 bases at V and 7 bases at J, leaving 9 bases unmatched. This CDR3 comprises 14 residues. The V gene's germline CDR1 is LNHDA and CDR2 SQIVND (reference sequence). CDR3 sequence reads: CASSRDYGLNEQFF. CDR3 in DNA: TGTGCCAGTAGCCGGGACTACGGGTTGAATGAGCAGTTCTTC.

This clonotype was counted only a few times. This clone may be a read error of a much larger clone one base away. This chain links TRBV2 with TRBJ2-1; D call uncertain. The germline V and J ends were trimmed by 4 bases and 12 bases, with 10 bases remaining between them. From germline, CDR1 is SNHLY and CDR2 FYNNEI. The CDR3 is 11 amino acids. The CDR3 nucleotides are TGTGCCAGCAGTGGTGGCTATGGGCAGTTCTTC. Protein sequence: CASSGGYGQFF.